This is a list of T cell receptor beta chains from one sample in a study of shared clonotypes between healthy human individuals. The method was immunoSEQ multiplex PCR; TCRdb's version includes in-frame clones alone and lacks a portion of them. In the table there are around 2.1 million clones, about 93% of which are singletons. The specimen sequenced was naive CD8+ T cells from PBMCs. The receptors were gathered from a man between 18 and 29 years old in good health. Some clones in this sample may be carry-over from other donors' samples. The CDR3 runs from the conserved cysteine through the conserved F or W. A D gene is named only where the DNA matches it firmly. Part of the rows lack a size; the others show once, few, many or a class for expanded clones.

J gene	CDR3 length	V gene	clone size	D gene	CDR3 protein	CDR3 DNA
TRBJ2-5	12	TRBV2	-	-	CASREVQETQYF	TGTGCCAGCAGGGAGGTTCAAGAGACCCAGTACTTC
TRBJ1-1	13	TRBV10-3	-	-	CAILARENTEAFF	TGTGCCATCCTGGCAAGGGAGAACACTGAAGCTTTCTTT
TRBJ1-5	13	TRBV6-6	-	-	CASSYSGHQPQHF	TGTGCCAGCAGTTACTCGGGACATCAGCCCCAGCATTTT
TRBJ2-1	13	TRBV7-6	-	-	CASSLVWGNEQFF	TGTGCCAGCAGCTTAGTTTGGGGCAATGAGCAGTTCTTC
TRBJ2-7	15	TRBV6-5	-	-	CASSQRGSRGYEQYF	TGTGCCAGCAGTCAAAGGGGATCCAGGGGCTACGAGCAGTACTTC
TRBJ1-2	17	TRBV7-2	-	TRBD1	CASYPVDRGGYLYGYTF	TGTGCCAGCTATCCCGTCGACAGGGGGGGATACCTCTATGGCTACACCTTC
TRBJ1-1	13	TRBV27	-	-	CASSFLRDTEAFF	TGTGCCAGCAGTTTTCTCAGGGATACTGAAGCTTTCTTT
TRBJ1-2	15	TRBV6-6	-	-	CASSYFARKNYGYTF	TGTGCCAGCAGTTACTTTGCCAGGAAGAACTATGGCTACACCTTC
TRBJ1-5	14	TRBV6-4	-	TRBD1	CASTYRGPNQPQHF	TGTGCCAGCACCTACAGGGGGCCGAATCAGCCCCAGCATTTT
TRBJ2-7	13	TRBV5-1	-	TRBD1	CASSSGTGYEQYF	TGCGCCAGCAGCTCGGGGACAGGCTACGAGCAGTACTTC
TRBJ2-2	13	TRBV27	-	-	CASSLYQGAGVFF	TGTGCCAGCAGTTTATATCAGGGGGCGGGGGTGTTTTTT
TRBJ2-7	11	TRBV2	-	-	CASRKSYEQYF	TGTGCCAGCAGGAAGAGCTACGAGCAGTACTTC
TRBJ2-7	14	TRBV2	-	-	CASSGIGSSYEQYF	TGTGCCAGCAGCGGGATCGGATCATCTTACGAGCAGTACTTC
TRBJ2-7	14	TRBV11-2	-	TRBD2	CASSRGDPSYEQYF	TGTGCCAGCAGCCGGGGGGACCCATCCTACGAGCAGTACTTC
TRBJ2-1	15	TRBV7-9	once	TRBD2	CASSQTSGPLGGQFF	TGTGCCAGCAGCCAGACTAGCGGGCCCCTGGGGGGGCAGTTCTTC
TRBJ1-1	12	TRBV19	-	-	CARQVGHTEAFF	TGTGCCAGACAGGTTGGGCACACTGAAGCTTTCTTT
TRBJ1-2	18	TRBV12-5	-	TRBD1	CASGSPPSPDRGGYGYTF	TGTGCTAGTGGTTCACCGCCCTCCCCGGACAGGGGCGGGTATGGCTACACCTTC